The 30 T cell receptor beta chains given below trace back to one sample, sequenced in a study of CD8 T cells in Susac syndrome. Reverse transcription of 0.5 to 1 ug RNA was performed with random hexamers. From the immunoSEQ multiplex PCR reads, TCRdb called clonotypes with MiXCR, one entry per CDR3 protein. The sample has 75,000 to 80,000 distinct CDR3 sequences, roughly 94% seen once; the top ten hold about 0.47%. Sequenced input: CD8+ T cells from PBMCs. These receptors were collected from a human donor with Susac syndrome.

The V gene is TRBV2, the J gene TRBJ2-5, with a weak D call TRBD2 (5 bases). V lost 1 base, J lost 2 bases, and 11 bases lay in between. CDR3 length equals 15 residues. Germline V CDR1 and CDR2: SNHLY, FYNNEI. The CDR3 coding sequence is TGTGCCAGCAGTGAAGGAGGGCGGCCGCAAGAGACCCAGTACTTC. It yields the protein CASSEGGRPQETQYF.

The chain links TRBV7-3 to TRBJ2-6; D uncertain. V dropped 10 bases and J dropped 1 base, with 11 bases sitting between them. Germline CDR1 SGHTA, CDR2 FQGTGA. The CDR3 is 14 amino acids. CDR3 residues: CATEDGSGANVLTF. The CDR3 DNA reads TGTGCCACCGAAGATGGGTCTGGGGCCAACGTCCTGACTTTC.

The sample holds one count of this clonotype. J is TRBJ2-2 and V is TRBV5-1; D not resolved. The CDR3 loop spans 14 amino acids. Germline V gene sequence: CDR1 SGHRS, CDR2 YFSETQ. Trimming pared 6 bases from V and 6 bases from J, leaving 15 bases between. CDR3 nucleotide sequence: TGCGCCAGCATCACCGACCCTGGCTCCGGGGAGCTGTTTTTT. It specifies CASITDPGSGELFF.

This chain's CDR3 is CASSLGPFQETQYF. The CDR3 nucleotides are TGTGCCAGCAGTCTGGGACCCTTCCAAGAGACCCAGTACTTC. This chain connects TRBV27 to TRBJ2-5; either TRBD1 or TRBD2 may fit D (5 bases each). The CDR3 loop spans 14 amino acids. Germline V CDR1 and CDR2: MNHEY, SMNVEV (reference sequence). The ends were cut back, 5 bases at V and 1 base at J, with 11 bases in the middle.

The chain couples TRBV5-1 to TRBJ2-7, with 8 positions matching TRBD1. Losses at the gene ends were 7 bases for V and 1 base for J; bases not matched to a gene: 10. The CDR3 contains 15 residues. Germline CDR1 and CDR2: SGHRS and YFSETQ. The CDR3 region has the DNA TGCGCCAGCTCCTCGGACAGGGTCCCTTCCTACGAGCAGTACTTC. Protein product: CASSSDRVPSYEQYF.

This rearrangement joins TRBV6-6 to TRBJ1-2, with a weak D call TRBD1 (6 bases). The V end lost 4 bases, the J end lost 4 bases, and 19 bases lay between the germline ends. CDR1 and CDR2 from the germline V gene are MNHNY and SVGAGI (reference sequence). The CDR3 contains 16 residues. In nucleotides, the CDR3 is TGTGCCAGCAGTTCACCTTTGGCGGGGGCGGTCTATGGCTACACCTTC. Its translation: CASSSPLAGAVYGYTF.

The chain links TRBV5-1 to TRBJ1-6; the D gene is possibly TRBD1 (6 bases). V lost 6 bases to trimming and J lost 9 bases, with 16 bases between them. Germline V lookup: CDR1 SGHRS, CDR2 YFSETQ. This CDR3 is 14 amino acids long. As DNA, the CDR3 is TGCGCCAGCACCCCCACAGGGTTAGGTTCACCCCTCCACTTT. Translated: CASTPTGLGSPLHF.

This clonotype was detected only once. The V call is TRBV6-5, the J call TRBJ1-2; 8 bases are a match to TRBD1. Germline V gene lookup returns CDR1 MNHEY and CDR2 SVGAGI. V lost 6 bases, J lost 7 bases, and 7 bases stayed unmatched. The CDR3 contains 13 residues. The CDR3 nucleotides are TGTGCCAGCAGCCCATTCCAGGGGGCTGGCTACACCTTC. This sequence encodes CASSPFQGAGYTF.

The V call is TRBV15, the J call TRBJ2-1, with 16 bases lining up with TRBD2. Germline CDR1 is LNHNV and CDR2 is YYDKDF (reference sequence). The CDR3 is 16 residues long. With V trimmed by 0 bases and J by 8 bases, 1 base remained unmatched. The CDR3 reads CATSREGTSGGDEQFF. The CDR3 DNA reads as TGTGCCACCAGCAGAGAGGGGACTAGCGGGGGGGATGAGCAGTTCTTC.

V is TRBV2 and J is TRBJ2-7; D is possibly TRBD2 (6 bases). Germline CDR1 reads SNHLY; CDR2 reads FYNNEI. Trimming removed 6 bases at V and 4 bases at J, with 7 bases between. This CDR3 comprises 11 residues. The CDR3 DNA follows: TGTGCCAGCAGCCGGGGGTACGAGCAGTACTTC. The encoded protein is CASSRGYEQYF.

The chain is built from TRBV7-9 and TRBJ2-7; weak D call: TRBD1 (6 bases). Germline V gene sequence: CDR1 SEHNR, CDR2 FQNEAQ (reference sequence). There are 14 residues in the CDR3. Trimming took off 8 bases at V and 2 bases at J, with 16 bases between the two ends. This CDR3 is CASGEAGAAYEQYF. The CDR3 region has the DNA TGTGCCAGCGGTGAGGCAGGGGCTGCCTACGAGCAGTACTTC.

This chain connects TRBV13 to TRBJ2-1, with 12 bases fitting TRBD2. CDR1 PRHDT and CDR2 FYEKMQ come from the germline V gene (reference sequence). The CDR3 spans 17 residues. V trimming: 4 bases; J trimming: 0 bases; junction bases outside the gene matches: 4. The CDR3 region has the DNA TGTGCCAGCAGCTGGGAGGGACTAGCGGGCTCCTACAATGAGCAGTTCTTC. Translated, it gives CASSWEGLAGSYNEQFF.

V is TRBV9 and J is TRBJ2-7; TRBD2 matches 7 bases. The junction had 9 bases not matched to a gene; V was cut back by 4 bases and J by 5 bases. CDR1 and CDR2 from the germline V gene are SGDLS and YYNGEE. CDR3 length: 14 amino acids. As DNA, the CDR3 is TGTGCCAGCAGCCCCTGGGACTACACCCACGAGCAGTACTTC. Protein: CASSPWDYTHEQYF.

This clonotype appeared once. The chain recombines TRBV29-1 with TRBJ2-1; 8 bases match TRBD2. Trimming cost V 5 bases and J 0 bases; bases outside gene matches: 12. Germline-derived CDR1 and CDR2 are SQVTM and ANQGSEA. The CDR3 is 17 amino acids. This chain's CDR3 is CSVKGTSFAPSYNEQFF. The CDR3 DNA is TGCAGCGTTAAAGGGACTAGTTTCGCCCCCTCCTACAATGAGCAGTTCTTC.

J is TRBJ1-2 and V is TRBV9; D is undetermined. V was shortened by 3 bases and J by 6 bases, with 18 bases between the two germline ends. The germline V gene has CDR1 SGDLS and CDR2 YYNGEE. There are 15 residues in the CDR3. The CDR3 region has the DNA TGTGCCAGCAGCGCGAGGGTCGTCGAAGGGCATGGCTACACCTTC. It yields the protein CASSARVVEGHGYTF.

The chain joins TRBV9 to TRBJ2-2; tentatively, D is TRBD1 (5 bases). The CDR3 runs to 16 residues. The germline gives CDR1 SGDLS, CDR2 YYNGEE. V dropped 0 bases and J dropped 1 base, with 10 bases sitting between them. The CDR3 sequence: CASSVVARVNTGELFF. The CDR3 nucleotides read TGTGCCAGCAGCGTAGTGGCCAGGGTGAACACCGGGGAGCTGTTTTTT.

The chain combines TRBV2 with TRBJ2-5, with D perhaps TRBD1 (6 bases). Looked up from germline, CDR1 is SNHLY and CDR2 is FYNNEI. Between the trimmed V and J ends, which lost 9 bases and 5 bases, there was a span of 16 bases. The CDR3 extends over 13 amino acids. In DNA, the CDR3 is TGTGCCAGGGAACGCAGGGGCGGCGAGACCCAGTACTTC. It codes for CARERRGGETQYF. The full variable domain, in which reference TRBV2 and TRBJ2-5 provide the parts outside the CDR3, is EPEVTQTPSHQVTQMGQEVILRCVPISNHLYFYWYRQILGQKVEFLVSFYNNEISEKSEIFDDQFSVERPDGSNFTLKIRSTKLEDSAMYFCARERRGGETQYFGPGTRLLVL.

The chain employs TRBV5-1 and TRBJ2-6; D remains unclear. V was shortened by 7 bases and J by 3 bases, with 23 bases between the two germline ends. The germline CDR1 and CDR2 sequences are SGHRS and YFSETQ. The CDR3 extends over 18 amino acids. CDR3 coding DNA: TGCGCCAGCCGTCGTGATAATTTGAAGCCGGGTGGGGCCAACGTCCTGACTTTC. Protein product: CASRRDNLKPGGANVLTF.

The rearrangement uses TRBV7-9 and TRBJ2-7; 10 nucleotides line up with TRBD2. The V and J ends lost 5 bases and 6 bases, in that order; junction bases with no gene match: 10. Germline CDR1 is SEHNR and CDR2 is FQNEAQ (reference sequence). The length of the CDR3 is 15 residues. The DNA of the CDR3 is TGTGCCAGCAGCCCGCTAGCGGGGGAATTGCTCGAGCAGTACTTC. Residues: CASSPLAGELLEQYF.

This rearrangement joins TRBV11-1 to TRBJ2-7; D remains unclear. The CDR3 length is 15 residues. Germline values: CDR1 SGHAT, CDR2 FQDESV (reference sequence). Trimming took off 5 bases at V and 0 bases at J, with 14 bases between the two ends. DNA of the CDR3: TGTGCCAGCAGCCCTACACAGTGGCCCTCCTACGAGCAGTACTTC. It is translated as CASSPTQWPSYEQYF.

V gene TRBV3-1 combines with J gene TRBJ2-5; 10 bases fit TRBD2. Germline V gene sequence: CDR1 LGHDT, CDR2 YNNKEL (reference sequence). V was pared by 1 base and J by 0 bases, with 2 bases of the junction left unmatched. This CDR3 has 16 amino acids. CDR3 in amino acids: CASSQVSGGHQETQYF. CDR3 coding DNA: TGTGCCAGCAGCCAAGTTAGCGGGGGGCACCAAGAGACCCAGTACTTC.

The chain has TRBV7-9 and TRBJ2-7; 9 bases fit TRBD1. Losses at the gene ends were 7 bases for V and 3 bases for J; bases not matched to a gene: 4. CDR3 length: 13 residues. Germline values: CDR1 SEHNR, CDR2 FQNEAQ (reference sequence). The CDR3 protein is CASNQDRGYEQYF. CDR3 DNA: TGTGCCAGCAACCAGGACAGGGGCTACGAGCAGTACTTC.

The V call is TRBV15, the J call TRBJ2-4; D is possibly TRBD2 (5 bases). V was pared by 6 bases and J by 8 bases, with 20 bases between. The CDR3 loop spans 15 amino acids. Germline-derived CDR1 and CDR2 are LNHNV and YYDKDF (reference sequence). CDR3 bases: TGTGCCACCAGAAAAGGACTGAAGTTAGTTGACATTCAGTACTTC. This codes for CATRKGLKLVDIQYF.

The rearrangement links TRBV28 to TRBJ2-7; 9 nucleotides match TRBD1. Looked up from germline, CDR1 is MDHEN and CDR2 is SYDVKM. J was trimmed by 2 bases and V by 7 bases; bases with no gene match: 9. The length of the CDR3 is 15 residues. The CDR3: CASTTPRDRAYEQYF. CDR3 sequence (DNA): TGTGCCAGCACCACCCCCCGGGACAGGGCCTACGAGCAGTACTTC.

The rearrangement links TRBV11-2 to TRBJ2-1, with a weak D call TRBD1 (6 bases). Germline CDR1 SGHAT, CDR2 FQNNGV. Trimming left V 3 bases short and J 2 bases short, with 11 bases between. The CDR3 extends over 15 amino acids. CDR3 in amino acids: CASSFNRAAYNEQFF. CDR3 coding DNA: TGTGCCAGCAGCTTCAACAGGGCGGCCTACAATGAGCAGTTCTTC. Using reference TRBV11-2 and TRBJ2-1 for the parts outside the CDR3, the full variable domain is EAGVAQSPRYKIIEKRQSVAFWCNPISGHATLYWYQQILGQGPKLLIQFQNNGVVDDSQLPKDRFSAERLKGVDSTLKIQPAKLEDSAVYLCASSFNRAAYNEQFFGPGTRLTVL.

The chain uses TRBV5-4 and TRBJ2-2; 10 nucleotides agree with TRBD2. Germline V gene sequence: CDR1 SGHNT, CDR2 YYREEE (reference sequence). There are 16 residues in the CDR3. After removal of 4 bases from V and 2 bases from J, the junction contained 5 bases not matched to a gene. CDR3 DNA sequence: TGTGCCAGCAGCCCCCCTAGCGGGAGAAACACCGGGGAGCTGTTTTTT. Residues: CASSPPSGRNTGELFF.

The chain has TRBV27 and TRBJ1-5; D may be TRBD1 (5 bases). V was pared by 1 base and J by 1 base, with 8 bases between. The CDR3 loop spans 15 amino acids. The germline gives CDR1 MNHEY, CDR2 SMNVEV (reference sequence). The CDR3 nucleotides read TGTGCCAGCAGTTTATATGGGGGAAGCAATCAGCCCCAGCATTTT. This encodes CASSLYGGSNQPQHF.

The genes are TRBV7-9 and TRBJ2-2; D may be TRBD2 (6 bases). V was clipped by 4 bases and J by 4 bases, with 10 bases between them. In germline, CDR1 is SEHNR, CDR2 FQNEAQ (reference sequence). The CDR3 sequence is 14 residues long. This CDR3 reads CASSSRGSTGELFF. The CDR3 coding sequence is TGTGCCAGCAGCTCTCGGGGGAGCACCGGGGAGCTGTTTTTT.

The chain employs TRBV24-1 and TRBJ2-5, with TRBD2 identical over 14 bases. The CDR3 totals 16 residues. The ends lost 2 bases at V and 3 bases at J; junction bases unmatched: 1. CDR1 and CDR2 from the germline V gene are KGHDR and SFDVKD. The DNA of the CDR3 is TGTGCCACCAGTGATTCGACTAGCGGGGGGGAAGAGACCCAGTACTTC. It codes for CATSDSTSGGEETQYF.

This chain links TRBV2 with TRBJ2-6; D gene unclear. CDR1 is SNHLY, CDR2 FYNNEI, per germline. This CDR3 is 15 amino acids long. With 0 bases removed from V and 0 bases from J, the gap between germline ends came to 3 bases. CDR3 in amino acids: CASSEAFSGANVLTF. In nucleotides, the CDR3 is TGTGCCAGCAGTGAAGCGTTCTCTGGGGCCAACGTCCTGACTTTC.